This T cell receptor (beta chain) came from a study of CD4 T cells in relation to SARS-CoV-2 and coronaviruses. Concerning this clone: Its antigen is not known.

Unexposed donor CD4+ T cells date from about 2011-2018, before the COVID-19 pandemic. The cells were cultured for about ten days before CD4+ T cells were isolated. Unexposed-donor CD4+ T cells were probed with SARS-CoV-2 S/N and four cold-coronavirus spikes, cells permitting. Cultures held two million PBMCs per well with 8.5 to 10 IU/ml IL-2. CDR1 is LGHNA and CDR2 is YSLEER in the germline V gene. This CDR3 has 17 residues. Trimming took 0 bases from V and 1 from J; bases not matched to a gene: 4. Assay used: immunoSEQ multiplex PCR; TCRdb lists only in-frame clones, some missing. The sample includes around 25,000 clones, around 76% seen only once; the top ten take more than 9%. Findings and limits, study-wide: Crossreactivity was assessed only for spike protein, not other viral proteins. Compared with monoreactive clones, crossreactive clones showed significantly weaker SARS-CoV-2 expansion.

This rearrangement joins TRBV4-3 to TRBJ1-2, with 11 positions matching TRBD1. The sequence derives from a human donor in good health. Sequencing was carried out using CD4+ T cells from PBMCs, cultured in vitro. The CDR3 sequence is CASSQDVGTGGNYGYTF. The CDR3 nucleotides are TGCGCCAGCAGCCAAGATGTCGGGACAGGGGGTAACTATGGCTACACCTTC.